The clone carrying this T cell receptor (beta chain) occurred many times. This entry belongs to a study of early T cells in non-severe SARS-CoV-2 infection. TCRdb re-called the 5' RACE reads through MiXCR, storing one row per CDR3 protein. The repertoire consists of 50,000 to 60,000 distinct CDR3 sequences, with approximately 6.2% occurring once and the leading ten covering approximately 4.1%. V was pared by 4 bases and J by 8 bases, with 15 bases between. Germline V gene lookup returns CDR1 LGHNA and CDR2 YNFKEQ. The CDR3 extends over 14 amino acids. V is TRBV4-2 and J is TRBJ2-1; possibly TRBD2 for D (6 bases). Material for sequencing was whole blood. The receptor comes from an adult who was a healthcare worker with PCR-confirmed SARS-CoV-2 infection or an uninfected control (not recorded which). CDR3 amino acids: CASSRTLSGHEQFF. In nucleotides, the CDR3 is TGTGCCAGCAGCCGAACACTTAGCGGTCATGAGCAGTTCTTC.